What follows describes a single T cell receptor (beta chain). This clone was seen a handful of times. It lacks a known antigen. No base quality values were provided; no much bigger clone lies one nucleotide off. These data are taken from a study of beta chain features in type 1 diabetes listed by TCRdb under 2018. In terms of the full investigation: Mean age, gender distribution, total cell number and subset yield did not differ between patients and healthy donors. A total of under 140,000,000 sorted cells were examined across all samples, and the number of cells per subset was strongly correlated with RNA yield. The study compared the TCRB repertoires of sorted circulating CD4+ T cell subsets in recently diagnosed type 1 diabetes patients with those in matched healthy donors. Whereas all 30 or so donors provided naive and central memory subsets, regulatory and stem cell-like memory subsets were isolated from just 8 patients and roughly eight healthy donors. Paper-wide results and their limitations: Naive, central memory and regulatory TCRB repertoires appeared to be more similar among patients than among healthy donors. Patients with type 1 diabetes made fewer insertions and deleted more nucleotides at VDJ recombination sites, implying thymic rearrangement abnormalities. Shorter templates might be favored by PCR, yet because patient and control samples were amplified and corrected together, any such skew would affect both groups equally. Because cDNA was sequenced instead of genomic DNA, highly expressing activated cells could be over-represented, though the groups showed no difference in activation or CD3 levels. In all four CD4+ subsets, TCRB CDR3 length was moderately but significantly shorter in type 1 diabetes patients. Because the HLA sub-analyses included only small numbers of individuals, any influence of HLA type on TCRB rearrangement was left unresolved.

The entire amount of isolated RNA was reverse transcribed using the High Capacity cDNA Reverse Transcription Kit, so the sequenced TCRB transcripts were expressed ones. Deep immunoSEQ sequencing was applied to naive, central memory and regulatory T cell samples, giving an average of roughly 3.5 million total reads per sample. Sorted cells were lysed in RLT buffer and RNA was extracted with DNase-treated RNeasy Micro or Mini kits, depending on cell number. Each cell subset was processed separately to prevent cross-contamination, with patient and healthy donor samples processed together. The immunoSEQ multiplex PCR was used to amplify TCRB sequences from cDNA, yielding 87-bp fragments that span the CDR3 region. The amplicons were sequenced using the Illumina HiSeq platform. The authors processed their data as follows. Synthetic template baselines were used to correct PCR bias computationally, reads within Hamming distance 2 were collapsed together, and singletons that could not be merged were discarded. Reads were aligned against IMGT to assign V, D and J genes, CDR3 length and insertions or deletions at six rearrangement sites. Within each subset, clonotype counts were normalized to sorted cell number, and only after that were true diversity and Gini coefficients computed with the tcR R package. The overlap coefficient, calculated on TCRB nucleotide sequences, was used to measure repertoire sharing. In TCRdb, the immuneACCESS table is reduced to in-frame sequences with V and J assigned. These tables do not hold every clone; where another copy was compared, an unresolved V gene accounts for under half, and the others remain unexplained. V, J and clone size derive from that table, while D and trimming were established from the DNA sequence. Here the sample has under 200,000 clones; approximately 8.1% occur a single time. About 0.6% of the sample lies in the top ten.

From each donor, a single peripheral blood sample of around 0.12 L on average was drawn into heparinised tubes. Naive, central memory, regulatory and stem cell-like memory CD4+ T cells were sorted on a BD FACSAria II using a panel including CD45RO, CCR7, CD25, CD127, CD95 and CD27. Purity was above 95% for every sorted population. PBMCs were isolated immediately by Lymphoprep density gradient centrifugation and stained directly without culture. So that batch effects would be minimized, each experiment stained and sorted samples in pairs, pairing one healthy donor with one patient. Taken from the germline V gene, the CDR1 and CDR2 loops are SGHRS and YFSETQ. The junction carries 15 bases between V and J, which are trimmed by 4 bases and 7 bases respectively. The CDR3 sequence holds 14 residues, the cysteine and phenylalanine included. The DNA shown is the 42-base CDR3, in frame from base 1.

This receptor chain uses TRBV5-1 and TRBJ2-1, and the D gene may be TRBD1, 5 bases matching. Material: central memory CD4+ T cells from blood. This TCR came from a man aged 18 to 29 in good health. The nucleotide sequence is TGCGCCAGCAGCCAAACACAGACAGAAAATGAGCAGTTCTTC. Its coded protein is CASSQTQTENEQFF.